This TCR beta chain was sequenced for a study of T cell repertoires in cytomegalovirus infection. Study as a whole: Public TCR beta signatures indicated both CMV infection and matching HLA type.

This CDR3 is 12 amino acids long. V lost 8 bases to trimming and J lost 11 bases, with 18 bases between them. CDR1 is SGHTA and CDR2 is FQGTGA in the germline V gene. TCRdb analysed the reads with MiXCR anew, one entry per CDR3 protein. This sample carries approximately 770,000 distinct CDR3 sequences, about 27% of them seen once, and the ten largest clones take over 10%. Points on this clonotype: Its antigen is still unknown.

The chain is built from TRBV7-3 and TRBJ1-1; D is unresolved. The receptor's source is a human donor in good health (CMV status not recorded). Some clones in this sample may be carry-over from other donors' samples. The specimen comprised cultured CD8+ T cells from PBMCs, sampled from culture after CMV antigen stimulation. CDR3 nucleotides: TGTGCCAGCCCTAAGCCACCCCAGGAGGCTTTCTTT. Translating it yields CASPKPPQEAFF.